A selection of T cell receptor beta chains follows, all from one sample in a study of blood T cell repertoires in COVID-19. Data came from immunoSEQ multiplex PCR; TCRdb stores just in-frame clones and leaves some out. The sample comprises 200,000 or so clones, 86% of which are singletons, and around 3.5% rests with the top ten. Material: PBMCs or T cells enriched from blood (not recorded which). All receptors derive from a woman aged 40 to 50 with acute COVID-19. The CDR3 runs from the conserved cysteine through the conserved F or W. The D gene is left open where the match is weak. Clone sizes are given selectively: once, few, many, or a class where the clone is expanded.

V	D	J	size	CDR3	DNA
TRBV7-9	.	TRBJ2-1	.	CASSLTGPNEQFF	TGTGCCAGCAGCTTAACAGGCCCCAATGAGCAGTTCTTC
TRBV19	.	TRBJ1-1	.	CASSILNREGTEAFF	TGTGCCAGTAGTATTTTGAACAGGGAGGGTACTGAAGCTTTCTTT
TRBV2	TRBD1	TRBJ1-2	.	CASSSTGGRYGYTF	TGTGCCAGCAGTTCCACAGGGGGCAGGTATGGCTACACCTTC
TRBV9	TRBD1	TRBJ1-2	.	CASSVDRTGSNYGYTF	TGTGCCAGCAGCGTAGATCGGACAGGGAGCAACTATGGCTACACCTTC
TRBV7-2	.	TRBJ1-1	.	CASSSAGGTTEAFF	TGTGCCAGCAGCTCGGCGGGGGGGACCACTGAAGCTTTCTTT
TRBV27	TRBD1	TRBJ1-1	.	CASSLYPRQGATEAFF	TGTGCCAGCAGTTTATACCCCCGACAGGGGGCAACTGAAGCTTTCTTT
TRBV29-1	.	TRBJ2-3	once	CSVEKGQGKKYF	TGCAGCGTTGAGAAGGGACAAGGTAAAAAGTATTTT
TRBV4-1	.	TRBJ1-2	.	CASSQPQGIHGYTF	TGCGCCAGCAGCCAACCCCAGGGAATTCATGGCTACACCTTC
TRBV11-2	TRBD1	TRBJ1-2	.	CASSLLGTVYGYTF	TGTGCCAGCAGCCTACTCGGGACAGTCTATGGCTACACCTTC
TRBV19	.	TRBJ1-5	once	CASGQPFYQPQHF	TGTGCCAGTGGACAGCCATTTTATCAGCCCCAGCATTTT
TRBV7-9	TRBD1	TRBJ1-5	.	CASSSTTWDRAVMPQHF	TGTGCCAGCAGCTCCACAACCTGGGACAGGGCGGTGATGCCCCAGCATTTT
TRBV7-9	.	TRBJ2-7	.	CASSLMGGREQYF	TGTGCCAGCAGCTTAATGGGGGGACGCGAGCAGTACTTC
TRBV2	TRBD2	TRBJ2-3	.	CASSLLAGNTDTQYF	TGTGCCAGCAGCCTACTAGCGGGAAACACAGATACGCAGTATTTT
TRBV11-2	.	TRBJ2-7	.	CASSLDAGLYEQYF	TGTGCCAGCAGCTTAGATGCGGGTCTCTACGAGCAGTACTTC
TRBV6-2/TRBV6-3	.	TRBJ2-1	.	CASSYLSSYNEQFF	TGTGCCAGCAGTTACTTGAGCTCCTACAATGAGCAGTTCTTC
TRBV4-2	.	TRBJ1-1	.	CASSQAAVNTEAFF	TGTGCCAGCAGCCAAGCTGCAGTGAACACTGAAGCTTTCTTT
TRBV7-9	.	TRBJ1-3	.	CASSQYIAGNTIYF	TGTGCCAGCAGCCAATATATAGCTGGAAACACCATATATTTT
TRBV19	TRBD1	TRBJ1-1	few	CASITGGNTEAFF	TGTGCCAGTATTACAGGGGGGAACACTGAAGCTTTCTTT
TRBV7-6	.	TRBJ1-1	.	CASSLSLNTEAFF	TGTGCCAGCAGCTTGTCCCTCAACACTGAAGCTTTCTTT
TRBV20-1	TRBD1	TRBJ2-7	.	CSDRDRDEQYF	TGCAGTGACCGGGACAGGGACGAGCAGTACTTC
TRBV28	TRBD1	TRBJ1-2	.	CASKGQEYGYTF	TGTGCCAGCAAGGGACAGGAGTATGGCTACACCTTC
TRBV2	.	TRBJ1-1	.	CASSDLVEEAFF	TGTGCCAGCAGTGACCTAGTAGAGGAAGCTTTCTTT
TRBV2	.	TRBJ1-1	.	CASSEGFHREIF	TGTGCCAGCAGCGAAGGGTTTCACAGGGAGATCTTT
TRBV19	.	TRBJ2-3	.	CASSMGVTDTQYF	TGTGCCAGTAGTATGGGAGTGACAGATACGCAGTATTTT
TRBV18	.	TRBJ1-1	.	CASSPFGGDTEAFF	TGTGCCAGCTCACCATTCGGGGGGGACACTGAAGCTTTCTTT
TRBV19	.	TRBJ2-7	.	CASSLPPYEQYF	TGTGCCAGTAGCCTACCTCCCTACGAGCAGTACTTC
TRBV12-5	TRBD1	TRBJ2-1	once	CASGLVLVGQGADEQFF	TGTGCTAGTGGTTTGGTGCTCGTTGGACAGGGGGCCGACGAGCAGTTCTTC
TRBV27	TRBD2	TRBJ2-1	.	CASSLRTSGGNEQFF	TGTGCCAGCAGTCTCAGGACTAGCGGGGGCAATGAGCAGTTCTTC
TRBV19	.	TRBJ1-1	.	CASSLQGNTEAFF	TGTGCCAGTAGCCTTCAGGGGAACACTGAAGCTTTCTTT
TRBV4-1	TRBD2	TRBJ2-5	.	CASSLEAGGRETQYF	TGCGCCAGCAGCCTCGAAGCGGGGGGGCGAGAGACCCAGTACTTC
TRBV5-6	TRBD1	TRBJ2-5	.	CASSPGTGIRQETQYF	TGTGCCAGCAGCCCCGGGACAGGGATACGTCAAGAGACCCAGTACTTC
TRBV5-4	.	TRBJ1-1	.	CASSNTGGNTEAFF	TGTGCCAGCAGCAACACGGGGGGGAACACTGAAGCTTTCTTT
TRBV6-6	.	TRBJ2-7	once	CASSPGFGHGQYF	TGTGCCAGCAGCCCAGGGTTTGGACACGGGCAGTACTTC
TRBV6-6	.	TRBJ1-6	.	CASSPRPGQLINSPLHF	TGTGCCAGCAGTCCTCGCCCCGGACAGTTGATTAATTCACCCCTCCACTTT
TRBV7-3	.	TRBJ1-1	.	CASSRWQGFPMNTEAFF	TGTGCCAGCAGCCGATGGCAGGGATTCCCCATGAACACTGAAGCTTTCTTT
TRBV19	TRBD1	TRBJ1-1	.	CASSIPGQLPEAFF	TGTGCCAGTAGTATACCGGGACAGCTCCCTGAAGCTTTCTTT
TRBV18	.	TRBJ2-2	.	CASSPLGRGNTGELFF	TGTGCCAGCTCACCACTTGGCAGGGGGAACACCGGGGAGCTGTTTTTT
TRBV7-7	TRBD1	TRBJ1-3	.	CASTQGGRNSGNTIYF	TGTGCCAGCACCCAGGGGGGCAGAAACTCTGGAAACACCATATATTTT
TRBV9	.	TRBJ2-3	.	CASSSPAVEVGASTDTQYF	TGTGCCAGCAGCTCCCCTGCCGTGGAGGTGGGGGCCAGCACAGATACGCAGTATTTT
TRBV28	.	TRBJ2-5	.	CASSLRGSYQETQYF	TGTGCCAGCAGTTTAAGGGGGTCGTATCAAGAGACCCAGTACTTC
TRBV6-5	TRBD1	TRBJ1-4	.	CASRAGQGIEKLFF	TGTGCCAGCAGAGCCGGACAGGGTATTGAAAAACTGTTTTTT
TRBV10-1	.	TRBJ1-4	.	CASGSGGPNEKLFF	TGCGCCAGCGGCTCTGGGGGCCCTAATGAAAAACTGTTTTTT
TRBV9	.	TRBJ1-5	.	CASSVSGGFGSGQPQHF	TGTGCCAGCAGCGTATCGGGGGGCTTTGGATCAGGTCAGCCCCAGCATTTT
TRBV5-1	.	TRBJ1-1	.	CASSLDSEAFF	TGCGCCAGCAGCTTAGACAGCGAGGCTTTCTTT
TRBV27	.	TRBJ1-4	.	CASSLQQGTNEKLFF	TGTGCCAGCAGTCTCCAACAGGGAACTAATGAAAAACTGTTTTTT
TRBV6-5	.	TRBJ1-2	.	CASSLDSRANYGYTF	TGTGCCAGCAGTCTCGACAGCAGAGCTAACTATGGCTACACCTTC
TRBV19	.	TRBJ1-1	few	CASSISETEAFF	TGTGCCAGTAGTATATCCGAGACAGAAGCTTTCTTT
TRBV19	.	TRBJ1-4	.	CASRPDPRVRFEKLFF	TGTGCCAGTAGACCCGATCCCCGGGTGCGTTTTGAAAAACTGTTTTTT
TRBV29-1	.	TRBJ2-3	.	CSAGITGGTDTQYF	TGCAGCGCTGGGATCACGGGGGGCACAGATACGCAGTATTTT
TRBV9	.	TRBJ1-1	.	CASSSQGGNTEAFF	TGTGCCAGCAGCTCCCAAGGGGGAAACACTGAAGCTTTCTTT
TRBV7-6	TRBD2	TRBJ2-3	.	CASSLLPRGGATDTQYF	TGTGCCAGCAGCTTACTCCCCCGGGGGGGGGCAACAGATACGCAGTATTTT